The 6 T cell receptor beta chains reported below all come from one sample, sequenced in a study of cytomegalovirus exposure and HLA in healthy donors. The method was immunoSEQ multiplex PCR; TCRdb's version includes in-frame clones alone and lacks a portion of them. The sample yields approximately 160,000 clones, under 90% seen once. Sequenced material: PBMCs. The receptors originated from a young woman in good health and CMV-seropositive.

The chain couples TRBV6-5 to TRBJ2-1; tentatively, D is TRBD2 (5 bases). This CDR3 contains 15 residues. V was cut by 6 bases and J by 7 bases, with 19 bases left in between. Germline V gene data show CDR1 as MNHEY and CDR2 as SVGAGI. CDR3 sequence (DNA): TGTGCCAGCAGCCTTATAGCGAGGCTTATTAATGAGCAGTTCTTC. Protein sequence: CASSLIARLINEQFF.

This rearrangement joins TRBV5-8 to TRBJ2-2; TRBD2 matches at 11 bases. In germline, CDR1 is SGHTS, CDR2 YDEGEE. Trimming removed 1 base from V and 6 bases from J; junction bases left unmatched: 2. This CDR3 is 15 amino acids long. The CDR3 protein is CASSLPGLAAGELFF. The CDR3 nucleotides read TGTGCCAGCAGCTTGCCGGGACTAGCGGCCGGGGAGCTGTTTTTT.

This clone was observed a handful of times. J is TRBJ2-3 and V is TRBV27, with D possibly TRBD1 on 6 matching bases. This CDR3 spans 15 amino acids. The V gene lost 8 bases and the J gene lost 0 bases, with 15 bases spanning the gap. Germline V lookup: CDR1 MNHEY, CDR2 SMNVEV (reference sequence). The CDR3 region is CASLPSGASTDTQYF. The CDR3 bases are TGTGCCAGCTTGCCCTCAGGGGCGAGCACAGATACGCAGTATTTT.

The chain combines TRBV6-4 with TRBJ2-2; tentatively, D is TRBD2 (7 bases). Trimming shortened V by 3 bases and J by 1 base, and 9 bases separated the two germline ends. CDR1 and CDR2 (germline): MRHNA, SNTAGT. The length of the CDR3 is 15 residues. CDR3 region: CASSEGGQNTGELFF. The CDR3 region has the DNA TGTGCCAGCAGTGAGGGGGGGCAGAACACCGGGGAGCTGTTTTTT.

The chain has TRBV7-2 and TRBJ2-7; D is uncertain. The CDR3 is made up of 14 amino acids. The germline V and J ends were trimmed by 0 bases and 5 bases, with 11 bases remaining between them. Germline CDR1 and CDR2: SGHTA and FQGNSA. In nucleotides, the CDR3 is TGTGCCAGCAGCTTAGCAGGCATAGCCCACGAGCAGTACTTC. This encodes CASSLAGIAHEQYF.

This chain joins TRBV27 and TRBJ1-1; D might be TRBD1 (6 bases). CDR1 and CDR2 from the germline V gene are MNHEY and SMNVEV (reference sequence). CDR3 size: 17 residues. Trimming left V 5 bases short and J 8 bases short, with 27 bases between. The CDR3 region is CASSPINPGAARQEAFF. CDR3 coding DNA: TGTGCCAGCAGTCCGATTAACCCAGGGGCTGCGCGTCAAGAAGCTTTCTTT.